A selection of T cell receptor beta chains follows, all from one sample in a study of T cell responses to AZD1222 COVID-19 vaccine. TCRdb's table, derived via immunoSEQ multiplex PCR, lists solely in-frame clones and lacks some. The sample records about 120,000 clones, about 90% being singletons. The source was peripheral blood, collected on day 0 of AZD1222 vaccination. These receptors came from an adult in good health. Each CDR3 is given with its conserved first and last residue. D genes are given only for firm matches. Expanded clones are given a class, and other clones once, few, many or no size at all.

abundance: NA
j_gene: TRBJ1-1
v_gene: TRBV4-1
d_gene: NA
CDR3aa: CASSQVGNTEAFF
CDR3nt: TGCGCCAGCAGCCAAGTAGGGAACACTGAAGCTTTCTTT

abundance: NA
j_gene: TRBJ1-6
v_gene: TRBV7-2
d_gene: NA
CDR3aa: CASSETAHSPLHF
CDR3nt: TGTGCCAGCAGCGAGACAGCTCATTCACCCCTCCACTTT

abundance: NA
j_gene: TRBJ2-3
v_gene: TRBV9
d_gene: TRBD2
CDR3aa: CASSVVPGGPKDTQYF
CDR3nt: TGTGCCAGCAGCGTAGTTCCGGGAGGGCCGAAAGATACGCAGTATTTT

abundance: NA
j_gene: TRBJ2-5
v_gene: TRBV5-6
d_gene: TRBD2
CDR3aa: CASSLRPTGGGNAQYF
CDR3nt: TGTGCCAGCAGCTTGCGTCCGACGGGCGGGGGGAATGCCCAGTACTTC

abundance: NA
j_gene: TRBJ1-2
v_gene: TRBV7-2
d_gene: TRBD1
CDR3aa: CASSTTGTGISLF
CDR3nt: TGTGCCAGCAGCACAACTGGGACAGGGATTTCCCTCTTC

abundance: NA
j_gene: TRBJ2-3
v_gene: TRBV28
d_gene: TRBD2
CDR3aa: CASSSSGRRAGYTQYF
CDR3nt: TGTGCCAGCAGTTCGAGCGGGCGGAGAGCGGGGTATACGCAGTATTTT

abundance: NA
j_gene: TRBJ1-2
v_gene: TRBV6-2/TRBV6-3
d_gene: NA
CDR3aa: CASSYRDVRYGYTF
CDR3nt: TGTGCCAGCAGTTATCGAGACGTTCGCTATGGCTACACCTTC

abundance: NA
j_gene: TRBJ1-4
v_gene: TRBV28
d_gene: NA
CDR3aa: CASSLNGGGTYEKLFF
CDR3nt: TGTGCCAGCAGTTTAAATGGCGGAGGTACTTATGAAAAACTGTTTTTT

abundance: NA
j_gene: TRBJ2-5
v_gene: TRBV30
d_gene: NA
CDR3aa: CAWSSEETQYF
CDR3nt: TGTGCCTGGAGCTCCGAAGAGACCCAGTACTTC

abundance: once
j_gene: TRBJ2-5
v_gene: TRBV29-1
d_gene: NA
CDR3aa: CSVAGRVLQETQYF
CDR3nt: TGCAGCGTTGCCGGCAGGGTCCTCCAAGAGACCCAGTACTTC

abundance: NA
j_gene: TRBJ2-1
v_gene: TRBV7-8
d_gene: TRBD1
CDR3aa: CAGSTGSYNEQFF
CDR3nt: TGTGCCGGATCGACAGGGTCCTACAATGAGCAGTTCTTC

abundance: NA
j_gene: TRBJ1-6
v_gene: TRBV19
d_gene: NA
CDR3aa: CASSIAGRAGSPLHF
CDR3nt: TGTGCCAGTAGTATAGCAGGCAGAGCGGGATCACCCCTCCACTTT

abundance: NA
j_gene: TRBJ1-5
v_gene: TRBV4-1
d_gene: NA
CDR3aa: CASSQARGVSNQPQHF
CDR3nt: TGCGCCAGCAGCCAAGCTCGGGGGGTAAGCAATCAGCCCCAGCATTTT

abundance: NA
j_gene: TRBJ1-1
v_gene: TRBV7-3
d_gene: TRBD1
CDR3aa: CASSPPTGGTMNTEAFF
CDR3nt: TGTGCCAGCAGCCCCCCCACAGGGGGCACAATGAACACTGAAGCTTTCTTT

abundance: NA
j_gene: TRBJ1-4
v_gene: TRBV5-1
d_gene: NA
CDR3aa: CASSPGSGDEKLFF
CDR3nt: TGCGCCAGCAGCCCCGGTTCCGGGGATGAAAAACTGTTTTTT

abundance: NA
j_gene: TRBJ1-2
v_gene: TRBV10-3
d_gene: TRBD1
CDR3aa: CAISDGQGYGYTF
CDR3nt: TGTGCCATCAGTGACGGACAGGGGTATGGCTACACCTTC

abundance: NA
j_gene: TRBJ2-7
v_gene: TRBV12-5
d_gene: TRBD2
CDR3aa: CASGSLTSGSYEQYF
CDR3nt: TGTGCTAGTGGTTCCTTGACTAGCGGGAGTTACGAGCAGTACTTC

abundance: NA
j_gene: TRBJ2-1
v_gene: TRBV6-2/TRBV6-3
d_gene: NA
CDR3aa: CASSTSSRYPGSNEQFF
CDR3nt: TGTGCCAGCAGTACATCGAGCCGCTATCCAGGGAGCAATGAGCAGTTCTTC

abundance: NA
j_gene: TRBJ2-1
v_gene: TRBV21-1
d_gene: NA
CDR3aa: CASGGLAEGNEQFF
CDR3nt: TGTGCCAGCGGTGGGCTAGCGGAGGGCAATGAGCAGTTCTTC

abundance: NA
j_gene: TRBJ1-5
v_gene: TRBV2
d_gene: NA
CDR3aa: CASSGEGLNNQPQHF
CDR3nt: TGTGCCAGCAGTGGCGAGGGGTTAAACAATCAGCCCCAGCATTTT

abundance: NA
j_gene: TRBJ2-7
v_gene: TRBV15
d_gene: TRBD1
CDR3aa: CATRPIGGTGDHEQYF
CDR3nt: TGTGCCACCAGACCGATTGGGGGGACAGGGGACCACGAGCAGTACTTC

abundance: NA
j_gene: TRBJ1-2
v_gene: TRBV5-1
d_gene: TRBD1
CDR3aa: CASSAKQGAQGYTF
CDR3nt: TGCGCCAGCAGCGCAAAACAGGGGGCGCAGGGCTACACCTTC

abundance: once
j_gene: TRBJ1-6
v_gene: TRBV18
d_gene: NA
CDR3aa: CASSPRQSDGNSPLHF
CDR3nt: TGTGCCAGCTCACCAAGGCAGAGTGACGGTAATTCACCCCTCCACTTT

abundance: NA
j_gene: TRBJ2-7
v_gene: TRBV5-4
d_gene: NA
CDR3aa: CASSPPGGYEQYF
CDR3nt: TGTGCCAGCAGCCCACCCGGAGGCTACGAGCAGTACTTC

abundance: NA
j_gene: TRBJ2-5
v_gene: TRBV7-9
d_gene: TRBD1
CDR3aa: CASRAGQGFQTQYF
CDR3nt: TGTGCCAGTAGGGCGGGACAGGGGTTCCAGACCCAGTACTTC

abundance: NA
j_gene: TRBJ1-5
v_gene: TRBV6-2/TRBV6-3
d_gene: TRBD1
CDR3aa: CASSYSTRDRGLWNQPQHF
CDR3nt: TGTGCCAGCAGTTACTCGACCAGGGACAGGGGGCTGTGGAATCAGCCCCAGCATTTT

abundance: NA
j_gene: TRBJ1-5
v_gene: TRBV9
d_gene: NA
CDR3aa: CASSAVSNQPQHF
CDR3nt: TGTGCCAGCAGCGCCGTGAGCAATCAGCCCCAGCATTTT

abundance: NA
j_gene: TRBJ1-2
v_gene: TRBV27
d_gene: NA
CDR3aa: CARNPGRTNYGYTF
CDR3nt: TGTGCCAGAAATCCCGGGCGCACCAACTATGGCTACACCTTC

abundance: few
j_gene: TRBJ1-2
v_gene: TRBV7-3
d_gene: NA
CDR3aa: CASSPLPQNGVSGYTF
CDR3nt: TGTGCCAGCAGCCCGCTTCCCCAAAACGGGGTTTCGGGCTACACCTTC

abundance: once
j_gene: TRBJ1-2
v_gene: TRBV28
d_gene: NA
CDR3aa: CASESGFRGYTF
CDR3nt: TGTGCCAGCGAATCCGGGTTCCGGGGCTACACCTTC

abundance: NA
j_gene: TRBJ1-3
v_gene: TRBV28
d_gene: TRBD1
CDR3aa: CASSRQGYSGNTIYF
CDR3nt: TGTGCCAGCAGCAGACAGGGATACTCTGGAAACACCATATATTTT

abundance: NA
j_gene: TRBJ1-1
v_gene: TRBV11-2
d_gene: NA
CDR3aa: CASSSGTEDTEAFF
CDR3nt: TGTGCCAGCAGCTCCGGGACCGAGGACACTGAAGCTTTCTTT

abundance: NA
j_gene: TRBJ1-6
v_gene: TRBV2
d_gene: NA
CDR3aa: CASSPSGSSYNSPLHF
CDR3nt: TGTGCCAGCTCCCCCTCGGGGAGCTCCTATAATTCACCCCTCCACTTT

abundance: NA
j_gene: TRBJ2-3
v_gene: TRBV5-5
d_gene: NA
CDR3aa: CASSEGRPETDTQYF
CDR3nt: TGTGCCAGCAGTGAGGGTCGGCCAGAGACAGATACGCAGTATTTT

abundance: NA
j_gene: TRBJ1-6
v_gene: TRBV18
d_gene: TRBD1
CDR3aa: CASSTAQGASSPLHF
CDR3nt: TGTGCCAGCTCAACAGCTCAGGGGGCAAGTTCACCCCTCCACTTT

abundance: NA
j_gene: TRBJ1-5
v_gene: TRBV2
d_gene: NA
CDR3aa: CASSPSPGQPQHF
CDR3nt: TGTGCCAGCAGTCCATCACCAGGTCAGCCCCAGCATTTT

abundance: NA
j_gene: TRBJ1-3
v_gene: TRBV7-2
d_gene: NA
CDR3aa: CASSPHYSGNTIYF
CDR3nt: TGTGCCAGCAGCCCCCACTACTCTGGAAACACCATATATTTT

abundance: NA
j_gene: TRBJ1-1
v_gene: TRBV6-4
d_gene: TRBD1
CDR3aa: CASSDGQGNTEAFF
CDR3nt: TGTGCCAGCAGTGACGGACAGGGGAACACTGAAGCTTTCTTT

abundance: NA
j_gene: TRBJ2-1
v_gene: TRBV25-1
d_gene: NA
CDR3aa: CASSEDRDAYEQFF
CDR3nt: TGTGCCAGCAGTGAAGACCGGGACGCCTATGAGCAGTTCTTC

abundance: NA
j_gene: TRBJ2-3
v_gene: TRBV29-1
d_gene: TRBD2
CDR3aa: CSVGLAGVTDTQYF
CDR3nt: TGCAGCGTTGGACTAGCGGGGGTCACAGATACGCAGTATTTT

abundance: NA
j_gene: TRBJ1-1
v_gene: TRBV14
d_gene: NA
CDR3aa: CASSSSTRTEAFF
CDR3nt: TGTGCCAGCAGCTCTTCGACGAGGACTGAAGCTTTCTTT

abundance: NA
j_gene: TRBJ2-1
v_gene: TRBV7-9
d_gene: TRBD2
CDR3aa: CASRSGTSGGPSYNEQFF
CDR3nt: TGTGCCAGCAGGAGTGGCACTAGCGGGGGCCCCTCCTACAATGAGCAGTTCTTC

abundance: NA
j_gene: TRBJ2-5
v_gene: TRBV28
d_gene: TRBD1
CDR3aa: CASSSSGTGGLETQYF
CDR3nt: TGTGCCAGCAGTTCTTCCGGGACAGGGGGTTTAGAGACCCAGTACTTC

abundance: NA
j_gene: TRBJ1-3
v_gene: TRBV7-9
d_gene: NA
CDR3aa: CASSPPRGSSGNTIYF
CDR3nt: TGTGCCAGCAGCCCGCCCCGGGGGAGCTCTGGAAACACCATATATTTT

abundance: once
j_gene: TRBJ2-5
v_gene: TRBV29-1
d_gene: NA
CDR3aa: CSVSTRGQETQYF
CDR3nt: TGCAGCGTCTCGACTAGGGGACAAGAGACCCAGTACTTC

abundance: NA
j_gene: TRBJ1-5
v_gene: TRBV19
d_gene: NA
CDR3aa: CASSLAEGGPQHF
CDR3nt: TGTGCCAGTAGTCTGGCAGAAGGGGGGCCCCAGCATTTT

abundance: few
j_gene: TRBJ1-2
v_gene: TRBV7-2
d_gene: NA
CDR3aa: CASSSRGERGGYGYTF
CDR3nt: TGTGCCAGCAGCTCTAGGGGGGAGAGGGGCGGCTATGGCTACACCTTC

abundance: once
j_gene: TRBJ2-2
v_gene: TRBV5-4
d_gene: NA
CDR3aa: CASSLLQRLPGELFF
CDR3nt: TGTGCCAGCAGCTTGTTGCAGCGCCTACCCGGGGAGCTGTTTTTT

abundance: few
j_gene: TRBJ2-7
v_gene: TRBV7-9
d_gene: TRBD1
CDR3aa: CASSLDRQGPRGEQYF
CDR3nt: TGTGCCAGCAGCTTAGACCGACAGGGGCCCCGTGGCGAGCAGTACTTC

abundance: NA
j_gene: TRBJ1-5
v_gene: TRBV19
d_gene: NA
CDR3aa: CASSILRGVYSNQPQHF
CDR3nt: TGTGCCAGTAGTATTCTAAGGGGTGTGTATAGCAATCAGCCCCAGCATTTT

abundance: NA
j_gene: TRBJ2-7
v_gene: TRBV6-2/TRBV6-3
d_gene: TRBD2
CDR3aa: CASSPFPGLAGLRTYEQYF
CDR3nt: TGTGCCAGCAGTCCCTTCCCGGGACTAGCGGGATTGAGGACCTACGAGCAGTACTTC

abundance: NA
j_gene: TRBJ2-7
v_gene: TRBV6-5
d_gene: TRBD1
CDR3aa: CASRDWTGTYEQYF
CDR3nt: TGTGCCAGCAGGGATTGGACAGGTACCTACGAGCAGTACTTC

abundance: NA
j_gene: TRBJ2-1
v_gene: TRBV6-5
d_gene: TRBD1
CDR3aa: CASILPGGNEQFF
CDR3nt: TGTGCCAGCATCCTCCCAGGGGGCAATGAGCAGTTCTTC